The 8 T cell receptor beta chains below all came from one sample that was sequenced in a study of shared clonotypes between healthy human individuals. Using immunoSEQ multiplex PCR, the repertoire was profiled, and TCRdb retains in-frame clones only, with some absent. The data contain over a million clones, around 97% of them singletons. Sequences were obtained from naive CD4+ T cells sorted from blood. The sample's subset: CD45RA+ positively selected. These TCRs come from a man aged 25 to 40 in good health.

V and J are TRBV5-1 and TRBJ2-5, with D perhaps matching TRBD2 (6 bases). The CDR3 runs 15 residues. V was shortened by 1 base and J by 5 bases, with 15 bases between the two germline ends. CDR1 and CDR2 from the germline V gene are SGHRS and YFSETQ. For the CDR3, the DNA is TGCGCCAGCAGCTTGACGGGGACTGGGTCTGAGACCCAGTACTTC. As protein: CASSLTGTGSETQYF.

This sequence joins TRBV11-1 and TRBJ1-2; D perhaps matches TRBD1 (5 bases). Per germline, CDR1 SGHAT and CDR2 FQDESV (reference sequence). V lost 2 bases and J lost 4, with 14 bases in between. This CDR3 has 15 amino acids. The CDR3 spells CASSLTGGYGYGYTF. DNA for the CDR3: TGTGCCAGCAGCTTAACGGGGGGATACGGCTATGGCTACACCTTC.

The DNA of the CDR3 is TGTGCCAGCAGTTTATACAACTACGAGCAGTACTTC. Its protein is CASSLYNYEQYF. This chain connects TRBV28 to TRBJ2-7; no definite D call. The CDR3 has 12 residues. The germline V gene encodes CDR1 MDHEN and CDR2 SYDVKM. V was clipped by 1 base and J by 3 bases, with 4 bases between them.

Regarding this clone: Other nucleotide sequences in the sample specify the same CDR3. The chain recombines TRBV5-1 with TRBJ1-2; D is unclear. V dropped 0 bases and J dropped 2 bases, with 8 bases sitting between them. The CDR3 is 14 residues long. Germline assignment: CDR1 SGHRS and CDR2 YFSETQ. Here the CDR3 reads CASSLEGRNYGYTF. The CDR3 DNA reads as TGCGCCAGCAGCTTGGAGGGCCGGAACTATGGCTACACCTTC.

This chain links TRBV6-5 with TRBJ1-2; D gene ambiguous. CDR1 MNHEY and CDR2 SVGAGI come from the germline V gene. Trimming left V 3 bases short and J 6 bases short, with 17 bases between. This CDR3 has 15 amino acids. CDR3 amino acids: CASSYSAGDGHGYTF. The CDR3 DNA reads TGTGCCAGCAGTTATTCCGCTGGGGATGGTCATGGCTACACCTTC.

The gene calls are TRBV28 and TRBJ1-1, with D tentatively TRBD1 (5 bases). The CDR3 is 16 residues long. V was shortened by 7 bases and J by 1 base, with 19 bases between the two germline ends. Germline V lookup: CDR1 MDHEN, CDR2 SYDVKM. In DNA, the CDR3 is TGTGCCAGCAAATCTATGTTGAGGGGCCAGAACACTGAAGCTTTCTTT. Translated, it gives CASKSMLRGQNTEAFF.

The CDR3 bases are TGTGCCAGCAACCCGGGACTAGCGAGAGACGGGGAGCTGTTTTTT. Protein: CASNPGLARDGELFF. The chain carries TRBV11-2 and TRBJ2-2; 10 bases are shared with TRBD2. V was clipped by 7 bases and J by 7 bases; unmatched bases: 9. Per germline, CDR1 SGHAT and CDR2 FQNNGV. This CDR3 has 15 residues.

V is TRBV11-2 and J is TRBJ1-1; no definite D call. Germline CDR1 SGHAT, CDR2 FQNNGV. The CDR3 totals 15 residues. Trimming removed 1 base at V and 0 bases at J, with 9 bases between. DNA for the CDR3: TGTGCCAGCAGCTTAGTTTACGGCATGAACACTGAAGCTTTCTTT. It translates to CASSLVYGMNTEAFF.